Listed below are T cell receptor beta chains from one sample, sequenced in a study of blood T cell repertoires in COVID-19. The method was immunoSEQ multiplex PCR; TCRdb's version includes in-frame clones alone and lacks a portion of them. Of around 270,000 clones listed, roughly 88% are singletons. The sequencing sample was made of PBMCs or T cells enriched from blood (not recorded which). The source is a woman aged 40 to 49 who had been exposed to COVID-19. Both conserved end residues are part of each CDR3. Each record gives: V gene, clone size, D gene, J gene, CDR3 protein, CDR3 DNA. A D gene is named only where the DNA matches it firmly. Clone size is shown for a subset of rows, as once, few, many or a class of expanded clone.

v_call: TRBV10-3
clone_size: .
d_call: TRBD1
j_call: TRBJ2-1
cdr3_aa: CAISDIQGAPYNEQFF
cdr3_nt: TGTGCCATCAGTGATATACAGGGGGCCCCCTACAATGAGCAGTTCTTC

v_call: TRBV27
clone_size: .
d_call: .
j_call: TRBJ2-5
cdr3_aa: CASSLGGGKKETQYF
cdr3_nt: TGTGCCAGCAGTTTAGGCGGCGGTAAAAAGGAGACCCAGTACTTC

v_call: TRBV28
clone_size: .
d_call: .
j_call: TRBJ2-2
cdr3_aa: CASSPSTGELFF
cdr3_nt: TGTGCCAGCAGCCCGAGTACCGGGGAGCTGTTTTTT

v_call: TRBV2
clone_size: .
d_call: .
j_call: TRBJ1-5
cdr3_aa: CASSDVGLSHQPQHF
cdr3_nt: TGTGCCAGCAGTGATGTGGGACTTTCCCATCAGCCCCAGCATTTT

v_call: TRBV21-1
clone_size: once
d_call: .
j_call: TRBJ2-7
cdr3_aa: CASSKGGRGDEQYF
cdr3_nt: TGTGCCAGCAGCAAAGGGGGCAGGGGGGACGAGCAGTACTTC

v_call: TRBV28
clone_size: .
d_call: .
j_call: TRBJ1-5
cdr3_aa: CASRFRGYSNQPQHF
cdr3_nt: TGTGCCAGCAGATTCAGAGGTTATAGCAATCAGCCCCAGCATTTT

v_call: TRBV4-3
clone_size: .
d_call: .
j_call: TRBJ1-6
cdr3_aa: CASSQDWASSYNSPLHF
cdr3_nt: TGCGCCAGCAGCCAAGATTGGGCCAGCTCCTATAATTCACCCCTCCACTTT

v_call: TRBV7-9
clone_size: .
d_call: .
j_call: TRBJ1-4
cdr3_aa: CASSPGRGVHEKLFF
cdr3_nt: TGTGCCAGCAGCCCGGGTCGGGGGGTTCATGAAAAACTGTTTTTT

v_call: TRBV30
clone_size: few
d_call: TRBD1
j_call: TRBJ1-2
cdr3_aa: CAWNRGQNGYTF
cdr3_nt: TGTGCCTGGAACAGGGGGCAAAACGGCTACACCTTC

v_call: TRBV7-8
clone_size: .
d_call: TRBD2
j_call: TRBJ2-5
cdr3_aa: CASSLDGGYQETQYF
cdr3_nt: TGTGCCAGCAGCCTAGACGGGGGGTACCAAGAGACCCAGTACTTC

v_call: TRBV3-1/TRBV3-2
clone_size: .
d_call: TRBD1
j_call: TRBJ1-2
cdr3_aa: CASSQGGTESYGYTF
cdr3_nt: TGTGCCAGCAGCCAAGGCGGGACAGAGAGTTATGGCTACACCTTC

v_call: TRBV7-2
clone_size: .
d_call: TRBD1
j_call: TRBJ1-6
cdr3_aa: CASSPRTGSNNSPLHF
cdr3_nt: TGTGCCAGCAGCCCAAGGACAGGGTCTAACAATTCACCCCTCCACTTT

v_call: TRBV7-2
clone_size: .
d_call: TRBD1
j_call: TRBJ1-4
cdr3_aa: CASSLFQGANEKLFF
cdr3_nt: TGTGCCAGCAGCTTATTTCAGGGGGCTAATGAAAAACTGTTTTTT

v_call: TRBV7-7
clone_size: once
d_call: TRBD2
j_call: TRBJ2-1
cdr3_aa: CASSLEFGGSEYEQFF
cdr3_nt: TGTGCTAGCAGCTTAGAGTTTGGCGGGAGTGAATATGAGCAGTTCTTC

v_call: TRBV12-3/TRBV12-4
clone_size: few
d_call: .
j_call: TRBJ2-5
cdr3_aa: CASTLTSTETQYF
cdr3_nt: TGTGCCAGCACCTTAACCTCTACAGAGACCCAGTACTTC

v_call: TRBV27
clone_size: .
d_call: .
j_call: TRBJ2-1
cdr3_aa: CASLGRHEQFF
cdr3_nt: TGTGCCAGCTTGGGGAGGCATGAGCAGTTCTTC

v_call: TRBV15
clone_size: .
d_call: .
j_call: TRBJ1-4
cdr3_aa: CATSRVRRLNEKLFF
cdr3_nt: TGTGCCACCAGCAGGGTCCGGAGGCTTAATGAAAAACTGTTTTTT

v_call: TRBV5-6
clone_size: few
d_call: .
j_call: TRBJ2-7
cdr3_aa: CASSLGRVNLYEQYF
cdr3_nt: TGTGCCAGCAGCTTGGGCAGGGTGAATCTCTACGAGCAGTACTTC

v_call: TRBV6-2/TRBV6-3
clone_size: .
d_call: .
j_call: TRBJ2-3
cdr3_aa: CASSARTPVLGTDTQYF
cdr3_nt: TGTGCCAGCAGTGCAAGGACACCCGTCCTCGGCACAGATACGCAGTATTTT

v_call: TRBV29-1
clone_size: .
d_call: TRBD1
j_call: TRBJ2-3
cdr3_aa: CSVRPSGQSTDTQYF
cdr3_nt: TGCAGCGTTCGACCATCGGGACAGAGCACAGATACGCAGTATTTT

v_call: TRBV5-5
clone_size: .
d_call: TRBD1
j_call: TRBJ2-3
cdr3_aa: CASSLWTGGADTQYF
cdr3_nt: TGTGCCAGCAGCTTGTGGACAGGGGGGGCAGATACGCAGTATTTT

v_call: TRBV28
clone_size: .
d_call: TRBD1
j_call: TRBJ1-2
cdr3_aa: CASSLSSGGIFLGGGYTF
cdr3_nt: TGTGCCAGCAGTTTATCCTCAGGGGGAATCTTCCTGGGTGGTGGCTACACCTTC

v_call: TRBV18
clone_size: .
d_call: .
j_call: TRBJ2-6
cdr3_aa: CASTRQDLTWANVLTF
cdr3_nt: TGTGCCAGCACGCGACAGGATCTAACTTGGGCCAACGTCCTGACTTTC

v_call: TRBV6-5
clone_size: .
d_call: .
j_call: TRBJ1-2
cdr3_aa: CASSYSGEGYGYTF
cdr3_nt: TGTGCCAGCAGTTACTCGGGAGAAGGCTATGGCTACACCTTC

v_call: TRBV19
clone_size: few
d_call: .
j_call: TRBJ1-1
cdr3_aa: CASSLRTFRQGSGEAFF
cdr3_nt: TGTGCCAGTAGTCTACGGACTTTTAGGCAGGGGTCGGGTGAAGCTTTCTTT

v_call: TRBV9
clone_size: .
d_call: TRBD2
j_call: TRBJ2-1
cdr3_aa: CASSVARSGGYNEQFF
cdr3_nt: TGTGCCAGCAGCGTAGCTCGGAGCGGGGGCTACAATGAGCAGTTCTTC

v_call: TRBV4-3
clone_size: once
d_call: .
j_call: TRBJ1-2
cdr3_aa: CASSQDVGTLANYGYTF
cdr3_nt: TGCGCCAGCAGCCAAGATGTGGGGACTTTAGCTAACTATGGCTACACCTTC

v_call: TRBV6-5
clone_size: .
d_call: TRBD1
j_call: TRBJ1-2
cdr3_aa: CASSSHRQGDYGYTF
cdr3_nt: TGTGCCAGCAGTTCCCATCGACAGGGGGACTATGGCTACACCTTC

v_call: TRBV9
clone_size: .
d_call: TRBD2
j_call: TRBJ2-2
cdr3_aa: CASSLRTSGISNTGELFF
cdr3_nt: TGTGCCAGCAGCCTCCGGACTAGCGGGATATCGAACACCGGGGAGCTGTTTTTT

v_call: TRBV7-2
clone_size: .
d_call: .
j_call: TRBJ1-5
cdr3_aa: CASSSSDLQPQHF
cdr3_nt: TGTGCCAGCAGCTCTTCGGACTTGCAGCCCCAGCATTTT

v_call: TRBV19
clone_size: .
d_call: .
j_call: TRBJ2-1
cdr3_aa: CASMGGPAMTYNEQFF
cdr3_nt: TGTGCCAGTATGGGGGGGCCAGCAATGACCTACAATGAGCAGTTCTTC

v_call: TRBV28
clone_size: .
d_call: .
j_call: TRBJ1-2
cdr3_aa: CASSSYRELGDGYTF
cdr3_nt: TGTGCCAGCAGTTCGTACAGGGAGTTGGGAGATGGCTACACCTTC